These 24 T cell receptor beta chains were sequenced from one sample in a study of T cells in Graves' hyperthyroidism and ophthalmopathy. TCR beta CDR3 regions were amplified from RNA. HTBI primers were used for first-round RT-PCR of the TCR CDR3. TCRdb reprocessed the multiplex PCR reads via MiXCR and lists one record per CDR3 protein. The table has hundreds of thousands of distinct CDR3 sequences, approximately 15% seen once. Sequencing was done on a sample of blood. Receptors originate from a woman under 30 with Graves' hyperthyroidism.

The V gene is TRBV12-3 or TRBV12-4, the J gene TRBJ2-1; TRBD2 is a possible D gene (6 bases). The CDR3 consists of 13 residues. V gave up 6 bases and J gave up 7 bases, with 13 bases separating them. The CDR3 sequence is CASRPPGRNEQFF. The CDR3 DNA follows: TGTGCCAGCAGACCTCCGGGGAGGAATGAGCAGTTCTTC.

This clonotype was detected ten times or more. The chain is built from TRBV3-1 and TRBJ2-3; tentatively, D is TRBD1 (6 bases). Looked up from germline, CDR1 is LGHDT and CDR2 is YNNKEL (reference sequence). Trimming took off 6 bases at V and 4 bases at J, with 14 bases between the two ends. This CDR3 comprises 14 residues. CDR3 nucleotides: TGTGCCAGCAGACCAGACAGGAGCCCAGATACGCAGTATTTT. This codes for CASRPDRSPDTQYF.

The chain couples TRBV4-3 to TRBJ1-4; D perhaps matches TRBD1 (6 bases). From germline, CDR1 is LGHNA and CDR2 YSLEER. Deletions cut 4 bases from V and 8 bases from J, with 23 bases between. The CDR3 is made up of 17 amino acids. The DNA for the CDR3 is TGCGCCAGCAGCCGAGCCGGGACACTTAACTTAGGAGAAAAACTGTTTTTT. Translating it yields CASSRAGTLNLGEKLFF.

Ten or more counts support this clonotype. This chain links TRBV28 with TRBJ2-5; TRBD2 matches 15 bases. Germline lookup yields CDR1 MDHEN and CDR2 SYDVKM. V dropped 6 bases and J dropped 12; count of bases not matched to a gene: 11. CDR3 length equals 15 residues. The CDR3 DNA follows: TGTGCCAGCAGATTACCCGGGACTAGCGGGAGGATCAAGTACTTC. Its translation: CASRLPGTSGRIKYF.

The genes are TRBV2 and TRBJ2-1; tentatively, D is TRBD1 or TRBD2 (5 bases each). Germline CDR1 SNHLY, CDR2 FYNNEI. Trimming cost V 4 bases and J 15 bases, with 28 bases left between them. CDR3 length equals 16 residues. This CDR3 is CASSATTGLGKGTSFF. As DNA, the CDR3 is TGTGCCAGCAGTGCAACGACTGGTCTCGGGAAGGGGACGTCGTTCTTC.

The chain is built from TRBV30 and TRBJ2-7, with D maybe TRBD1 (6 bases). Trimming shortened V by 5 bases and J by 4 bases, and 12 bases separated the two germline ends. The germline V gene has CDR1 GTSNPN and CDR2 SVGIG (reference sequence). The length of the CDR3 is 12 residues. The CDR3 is CAWGQGIYEQYF. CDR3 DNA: TGTGCCTGGGGCCAGGGGATATACGAGCAGTACTTC.

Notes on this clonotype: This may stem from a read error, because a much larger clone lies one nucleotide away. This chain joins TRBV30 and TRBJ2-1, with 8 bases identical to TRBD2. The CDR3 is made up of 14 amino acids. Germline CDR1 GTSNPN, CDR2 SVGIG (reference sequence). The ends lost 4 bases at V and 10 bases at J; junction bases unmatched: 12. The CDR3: CAWKTSGRSYEQFF. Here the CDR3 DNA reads TGTGCCTGGAAAACAAGCGGGAGATCTTACGAGCAGTTCTTC.

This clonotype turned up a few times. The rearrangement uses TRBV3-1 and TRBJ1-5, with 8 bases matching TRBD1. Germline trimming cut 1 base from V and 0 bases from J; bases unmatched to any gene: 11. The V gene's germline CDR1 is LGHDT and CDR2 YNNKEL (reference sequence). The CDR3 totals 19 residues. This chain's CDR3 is CASSQGRGQGGYSNQPQHF. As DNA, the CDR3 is TGTGCCAGCAGCCAAGGCCGAGGACAGGGCGGGTATAGCAATCAGCCCCAGCATTTT.

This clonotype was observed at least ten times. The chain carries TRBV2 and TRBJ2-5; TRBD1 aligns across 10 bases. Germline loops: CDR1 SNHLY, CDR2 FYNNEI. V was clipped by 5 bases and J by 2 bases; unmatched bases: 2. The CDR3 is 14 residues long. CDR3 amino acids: CASSSDRGQETQYF. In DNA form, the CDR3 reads TGTGCCAGCAGTTCGGACAGGGGGCAAGAGACCCAGTACTTC.

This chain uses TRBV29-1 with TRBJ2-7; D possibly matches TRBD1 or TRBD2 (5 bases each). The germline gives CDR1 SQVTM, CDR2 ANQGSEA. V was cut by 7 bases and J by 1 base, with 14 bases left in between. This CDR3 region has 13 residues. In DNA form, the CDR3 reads TGCAGCGCAAAGAGAGGGGAATCCTACGAGCAGTACTTC. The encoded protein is CSAKRGESYEQYF.

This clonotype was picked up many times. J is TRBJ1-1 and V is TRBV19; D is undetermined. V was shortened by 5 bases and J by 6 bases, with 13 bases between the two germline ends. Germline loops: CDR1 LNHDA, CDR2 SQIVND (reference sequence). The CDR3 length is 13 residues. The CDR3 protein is CASSGVGIAEAFF. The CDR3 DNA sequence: TGTGCCAGTAGTGGAGTGGGGATCGCTGAAGCTTTCTTT.

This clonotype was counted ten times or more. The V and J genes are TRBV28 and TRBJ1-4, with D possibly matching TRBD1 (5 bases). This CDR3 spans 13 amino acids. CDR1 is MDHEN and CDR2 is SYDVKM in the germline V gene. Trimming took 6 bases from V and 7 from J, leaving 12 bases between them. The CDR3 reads CASSDSVGEKLFF. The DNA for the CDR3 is TGTGCCAGCAGCGACAGTGTGGGTGAAAAACTGTTTTTT. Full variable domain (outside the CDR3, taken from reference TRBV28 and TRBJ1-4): DVKVTQSSRYLVKRTGEKVFLECVQDMDHENMFWYRQDPGLGLRLIYFSYDVKMKEKGDIPEGYSVSREKKERFSLILESASTNQTSMYLCASSDSVGEKLFFGSGTQLSVL.

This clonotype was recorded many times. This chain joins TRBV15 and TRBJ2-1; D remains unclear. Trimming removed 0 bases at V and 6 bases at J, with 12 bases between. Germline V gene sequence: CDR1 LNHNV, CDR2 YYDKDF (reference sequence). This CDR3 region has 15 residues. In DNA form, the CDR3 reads TGTGCCACCAGCAGAGACAGGCTTCGTGGCAATGAGCAGTTCTTC. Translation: CATSRDRLRGNEQFF.

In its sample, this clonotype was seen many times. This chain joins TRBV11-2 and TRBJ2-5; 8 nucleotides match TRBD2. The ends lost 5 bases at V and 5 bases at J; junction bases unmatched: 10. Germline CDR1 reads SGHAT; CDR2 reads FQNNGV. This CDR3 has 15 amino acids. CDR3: CASSPQPGGKETQYF. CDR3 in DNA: TGTGCCAGCAGCCCGCAACCGGGGGGGAAGGAGACCCAGTACTTC.

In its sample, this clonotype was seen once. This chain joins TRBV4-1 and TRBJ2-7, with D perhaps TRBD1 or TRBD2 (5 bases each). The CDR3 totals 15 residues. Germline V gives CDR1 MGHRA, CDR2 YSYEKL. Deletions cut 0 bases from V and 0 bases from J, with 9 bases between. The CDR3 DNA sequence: TGCGCCAGCAGCCAAGATGTCGGGACCTCCTACGAGCAGTACTTC. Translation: CASSQDVGTSYEQYF.

CDR3 region: CSAHGASGSLYNEQFF. CDR3 DNA: TGCAGTGCCCACGGGGCTAGCGGGTCTCTCTACAATGAGCAGTTCTTC. This rearrangement joins TRBV20-1 to TRBJ2-1; 8 nucleotides match TRBD2. The CDR3 has 16 amino acids. V was pared by 6 bases and J by 3 bases, with 13 bases of the junction left unmatched. Germline-derived CDR1 and CDR2 are DFQATT and SNEGSKA (reference sequence).

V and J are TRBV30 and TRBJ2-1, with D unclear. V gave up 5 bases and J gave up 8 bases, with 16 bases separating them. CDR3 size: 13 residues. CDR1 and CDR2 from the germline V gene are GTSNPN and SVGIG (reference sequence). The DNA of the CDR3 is TGTGCCTGGGGTGCCACGAAGGGCTATGAGCAGTTCTTC. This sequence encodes CAWGATKGYEQFF.

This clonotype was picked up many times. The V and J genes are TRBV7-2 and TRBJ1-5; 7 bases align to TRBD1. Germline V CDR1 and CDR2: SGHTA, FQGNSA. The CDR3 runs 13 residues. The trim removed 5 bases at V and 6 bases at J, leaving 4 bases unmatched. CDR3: CASSATGVQPQHF. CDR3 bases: TGTGCCAGCAGCGCAACAGGGGTTCAGCCCCAGCATTTT.

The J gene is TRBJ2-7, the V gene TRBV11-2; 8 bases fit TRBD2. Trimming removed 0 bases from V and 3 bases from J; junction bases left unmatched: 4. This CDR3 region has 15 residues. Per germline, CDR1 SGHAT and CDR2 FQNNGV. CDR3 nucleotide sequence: TGTGCCAGCAGCTTAGAGGGTAGCGGGGTCTACGAGCAGTACTTC. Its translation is CASSLEGSGVYEQYF. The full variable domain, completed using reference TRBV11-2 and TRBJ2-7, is EAGVAQSPRYKIIEKRQSVAFWCNPISGHATLYWYQQILGQGPKLLIQFQNNGVVDDSQLPKDRFSAERLKGVDSTLKIQPAKLEDSAVYLCASSLEGSGVYEQYFGPGTRLTVT.

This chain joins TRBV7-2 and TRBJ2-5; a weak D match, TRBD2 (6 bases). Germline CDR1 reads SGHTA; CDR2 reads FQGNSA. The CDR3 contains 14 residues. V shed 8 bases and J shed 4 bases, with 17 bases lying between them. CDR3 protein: CASRLARDGETQYF. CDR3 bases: TGTGCCAGCCGGCTAGCGAGAGATGGAGAGACCCAGTACTTC.

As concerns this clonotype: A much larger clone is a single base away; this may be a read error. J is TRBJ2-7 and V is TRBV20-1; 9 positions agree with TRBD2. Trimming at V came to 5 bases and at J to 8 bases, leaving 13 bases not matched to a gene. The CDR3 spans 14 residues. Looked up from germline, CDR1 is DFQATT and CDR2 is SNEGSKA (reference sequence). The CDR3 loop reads CSAGSGRDWNKQYF. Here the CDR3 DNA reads TGCAGTGCTGGTAGCGGGAGAGATTGGAACAAGCAGTACTTC.

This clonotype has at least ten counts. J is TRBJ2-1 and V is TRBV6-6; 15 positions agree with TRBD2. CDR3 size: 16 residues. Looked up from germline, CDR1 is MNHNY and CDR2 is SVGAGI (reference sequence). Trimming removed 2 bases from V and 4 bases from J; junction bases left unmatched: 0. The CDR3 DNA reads TGTGCCAGCAGTTACGGGACTAGCGGGGGGTACAATGAGCAGTTCTTC. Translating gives CASSYGTSGGYNEQFF.

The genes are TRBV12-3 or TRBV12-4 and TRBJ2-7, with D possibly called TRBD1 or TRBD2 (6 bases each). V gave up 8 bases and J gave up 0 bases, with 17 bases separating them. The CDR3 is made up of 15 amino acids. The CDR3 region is CASGGGAGASYEQYF. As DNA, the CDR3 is TGTGCCAGCGGGGGCGGGGCAGGGGCCTCCTACGAGCAGTACTTC.

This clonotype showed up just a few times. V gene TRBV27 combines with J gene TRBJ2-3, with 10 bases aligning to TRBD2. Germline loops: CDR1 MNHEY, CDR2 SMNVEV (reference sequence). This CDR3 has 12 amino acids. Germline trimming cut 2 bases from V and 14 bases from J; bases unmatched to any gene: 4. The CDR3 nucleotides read TGTGCCAGCAGTTTAGCCGGGACTAGCGTGTATTTT. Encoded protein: CASSLAGTSVYF.